One and the same sample provided the 26 T cell receptor beta chains below, sequenced in a study of T cells in Graves' hyperthyroidism and ophthalmopathy. Regions amplified from RNA transcripts were the TCR beta CDR3 regions. Carried out on the TCR CDR3, a first-round RT-PCR used the HTBI primer set. MiXCR was run by TCRdb on the multiplex PCR reads, yielding one entry per CDR3 protein. The data contain around 300,000 distinct CDR3 sequences, around a fifth of them seen just once; the ten biggest clones take up 35% to 45%. The sample taken for sequencing was blood. Every receptor here comes from a man between 50 and 59 years old with Graves' ophthalmopathy.

This clonotype occurred many times. V is TRBV11-2 and J is TRBJ2-1; 10 bases map to TRBD2. There are 15 residues in the CDR3. The V gene's germline CDR1 is SGHAT and CDR2 FQNNGV. After removal of 6 bases from V and 3 bases from J, the junction contained 5 bases not matched to a gene. CDR3 sequence (DNA): TGTGCCAGCAGTTCTCTAGCGGGAGACTACAATGAGCAGTTCTTC. Its protein is CASSSLAGDYNEQFF. Full variable domain (outside the CDR3, taken from reference TRBV11-2 and TRBJ2-1): EAGVAQSPRYKIIEKRQSVAFWCNPISGHATLYWYQQILGQGPKLLIQFQNNGVVDDSQLPKDRFSAERLKGVDSTLKIQPAKLEDSAVYLCASSSLAGDYNEQFFGPGTRLTVL.

As concerns this clonotype: A read error may explain this, as a much larger clone is one base away. The J gene is TRBJ2-7, the V gene TRBV28, with 15 bases lining up with TRBD2. The CDR3 is 17 residues long. Germline V lookup: CDR1 MDHEN, CDR2 SYDVKM. The CDR3 region is CAGSLGLAGGGSYEQYF. Here the CDR3 DNA reads TGTGCCGGCAGCTTGGGACTAGCGGGAGGAGGGTCCTACGAGCAGTACTTC.

This clonotype appeared many times. The chain employs TRBV3-1 and TRBJ2-3, with a possible D match to TRBD2 (6 bases). Trimming left V 2 bases short and J 4 bases short, with 13 bases between. This CDR3 comprises 15 residues. Per the germline V gene, CDR1 is LGHDT and CDR2 is YNNKEL (reference sequence). DNA of the CDR3: TGTGCCAGCAGCCAAAAAGTGGGAGGCGCAGATACGCAGTATTTT. It yields the protein CASSQKVGGADTQYF.

In this sample, this clonotype turned up a few times. The chain recombines TRBV11-2 with TRBJ2-6; D is ambiguous. Germline V lookup: CDR1 SGHAT, CDR2 FQNNGV. This CDR3 contains 13 residues. Between the trimmed V and J ends, which lost 8 bases and 2 bases, there was a span of 7 bases. CDR3 nucleotide sequence: TGTGCCAGCCGAACTCCTGGGGCCAACGTCCTGACTTTC. Encoded protein: CASRTPGANVLTF. The whole variable domain, filled in from reference TRBV11-2 and TRBJ2-6, reads EAGVAQSPRYKIIEKRQSVAFWCNPISGHATLYWYQQILGQGPKLLIQFQNNGVVDDSQLPKDRFSAERLKGVDSTLKIQPAKLEDSAVYLCASRTPGANVLTFGAGSRLTVL.

The J gene is TRBJ2-1, the V gene TRBV5-4, with 10 nucleotides matching TRBD2. In germline, CDR1 is SGHNT, CDR2 YYREEE (reference sequence). The CDR3 runs to 15 residues. Trimming cost V 1 base and J 4 bases; bases outside gene matches: 2. CDR3 loop: CASSLSGLAYNEQFF. The CDR3 DNA is TGTGCCAGCAGCTTGTCGGGACTAGCGTACAATGAGCAGTTCTTC.

The chain is built from TRBV30 and TRBJ2-6, with D unclear. Germline-derived CDR1 and CDR2 are GTSNPN and SVGIG (reference sequence). V was shortened by 2 bases and J by 0 bases, with 5 bases between the two germline ends. This CDR3 has 14 amino acids. The chain's CDR3 is CAWSMGSGANVLTF. The CDR3 nucleotides read TGTGCCTGGAGTATGGGCTCTGGGGCCAACGTCCTGACTTTC.

A few counts support this clonotype. The chain uses TRBV5-8 and TRBJ2-2, with D possibly called TRBD1 or TRBD2 (5 bases each). V lost 4 bases, J lost 5 bases, and 12 bases lay in between. This CDR3 comprises 14 residues. Per the germline V gene, CDR1 is SGHTS and CDR2 is YDEGEE. The CDR3 region has the DNA TGTGCCAGCAGCATGGGGACGTGGACCGGGGAGCTGTTTTTT. This sequence encodes CASSMGTWTGELFF.

In this sample, this clonotype turned up once. The chain recombines TRBV13 with TRBJ1-2; possibly TRBD1 for D (6 bases). This CDR3 is built from 14 residues. The V and J ends lost 8 bases and 1 base respectively, with 14 bases between them. Looked up from germline, CDR1 is PRHDT and CDR2 is FYEKMQ (reference sequence). CDR3 nucleotide sequence: TGTGCCAGCGCCGAAGGGGGTAGTAACTATGGCTACACCTTC. This translates into CASAEGGSNYGYTF.

This clonotype was counted at least ten times. The chain employs TRBV27 and TRBJ2-7; the D is unclear. V was clipped by 5 bases and J by 2 bases, with 22 bases between them. The germline V gene has CDR1 MNHEY and CDR2 SMNVEV (reference sequence). This CDR3 has 17 amino acids. CDR3: CASSPTDAHNAPYEQYF. Here the CDR3 DNA reads TGTGCCAGCAGTCCCACCGACGCACACAACGCCCCCTACGAGCAGTACTTC.

This clonotype came up many times. The rearrangement links TRBV11-2 to TRBJ2-7; 9 nucleotides agree with TRBD1. The CDR3 sequence is 14 residues long. Germline CDR1 SGHAT, CDR2 FQNNGV. V lost 4 bases and J lost 2; bases outside the gene matches: 3. CDR3 in amino acids: CASSSGTGTYEQYF. DNA for the CDR3: TGTGCCAGCAGCTCCGGGACAGGGACCTACGAGCAGTACTTC.

The table lists this clonotype with a few counts. The rearrangement joins TRBV10-3 to TRBJ2-1, with 12 bases matching TRBD2. J was trimmed by 7 bases and V by 8 bases; bases with no gene match: 9. The CDR3 contains 15 residues. CDR1 is ENHRY, CDR2 SYGVKD, per germline. DNA for the CDR3: TGTGCCATCGGGATACTAGCGGGGGGTGGGAATGAGCAGTTCTTC. Its protein product is CAIGILAGGGNEQFF.

In its sample, this clonotype was seen a few times. The CDR3 reads CASAGTGTYEQYF. The CDR3 region has the DNA TGTGCCTCGGCCGGGACGGGAACCTACGAGCAGTACTTC. This chain uses TRBV2 with TRBJ2-7; perhaps D is TRBD1 or TRBD2 (5 bases each). The length of the CDR3 is 13 residues. CDR1 SNHLY and CDR2 FYNNEI come from the germline V gene. Trimming took 11 bases from V and 2 from J, leaving 16 bases between them.

This clonotype showed up just a few times. This rearrangement joins TRBV2 to TRBJ2-1, with 10 bases that match TRBD2. V lost 5 bases to trimming and J lost 8 bases; unmatched junction nucleotides: 15. The CDR3 has 17 amino acids. Germline lookup yields CDR1 SNHLY and CDR2 FYNNEI. The DNA for the CDR3 is TGTGCCAGCAGTTACTCGAGCCCCCTAGCGGGAGTCCATGAGCAGTTCTTC. As protein: CASSYSSPLAGVHEQFF.

This clonotype has at least ten counts. This chain uses TRBV20-1 with TRBJ1-1; D remains unclear. From germline, CDR1 is DFQATT and CDR2 SNEGSKA (reference sequence). The CDR3 is made up of 9 amino acids. CDR3 bases: TGCAGAGAATCCACTGAAGCTTTCTTT. This encodes CRESTEAFF.

This chain joins TRBV7-2 and TRBJ2-1, with 11 bases identical to TRBD2. CDR3 length: 14 amino acids. V lost 5 bases, J lost 9 bases, and 6 bases stayed unmatched. The germline gives CDR1 SGHTA, CDR2 FQGNSA. This CDR3 is CASSKTSGNGEQFF. The CDR3 DNA follows: TGTGCCAGCAGCAAGACTAGCGGGAATGGTGAGCAGTTCTTC.

With respect to this clonotype: At one of its ends the junction is not consistent with the germline gene, which may arise from a read error. The chain links TRBV29-1 to TRBJ2-3, with TRBD2 matching over 7 bases. This CDR3 region has 13 residues. Germline lookup yields CDR1 SQVTM and CDR2 ANQGSEA. The CDR3 nucleotides are TGCAGCGTAGAAGAGGGGAGGGCAGATACGCAGTATTTT. This encodes CSVEEGRADTQYF.

The chain is built from TRBV27 and TRBJ2-7; D remains unclear. V was shortened by 3 bases and J by 4 bases, with 10 bases between the two germline ends. The CDR3 totals 13 residues. Germline V gives CDR1 MNHEY, CDR2 SMNVEV (reference sequence). Here the CDR3 DNA reads TGTGCCAGCAGTTTGGCTCTGGGATACGAGCAGTACTTC. Protein product: CASSLALGYEQYF.

The chain employs TRBV10-3 and TRBJ1-5; 7 bases are shared with TRBD1. CDR3 length equals 13 residues. CDR1 is ENHRY and CDR2 is SYGVKD in the germline V gene. The J segment lost 7 bases and the V segment lost 4 bases, leaving 4 bases of the junction unmatched. CDR3 DNA: TGTGCCATCAGTGGGGGACAGTACCAGCCCCAGCATTTT. Protein: CAISGGQYQPQHF.

The chain combines TRBV2 with TRBJ1-4; 7 bases match TRBD1. Losses at the gene ends were 6 bases for V and 1 base for J; bases not matched to a gene: 8. CDR3 length: 16 amino acids. Germline V gives CDR1 SNHLY, CDR2 FYNNEI. The CDR3 loop reads CASSDDREGTNEKLFF. As DNA, the CDR3 is TGTGCCAGCAGCGACGACAGGGAAGGAACTAATGAAAAACTGTTTTTT.

The chain carries TRBV7-6 and TRBJ2-3; 9 positions agree with TRBD2. The junction had 4 bases not matched to a gene; V was cut back by 1 base and J by 2 bases. CDR1 and CDR2 (germline): SGHVS, FNYEAQ. This CDR3 comprises 16 residues. The CDR3 DNA reads as TGTGCCAGCAGCTTAGGAGCGGGGGGCTACACAGATACGCAGTATTTT. Translation gives CASSLGAGGYTDTQYF.

This clonotype came up a few times. V is TRBV9 and J is TRBJ2-7; 7 bases map to TRBD2. Trimming at V came to 0 bases and at J to 2 bases, leaving 2 bases not matched to a gene. The CDR3 consists of 14 residues. Germline CDR1 is SGDLS and CDR2 is YYNGEE. CDR3: CASSVGAGAYEQYF. The DNA of the CDR3 is TGTGCCAGCAGCGTAGGGGCGGGGGCCTACGAGCAGTACTTC.

This clonotype was counted between two and nine times. This chain uses TRBV5-1 with TRBJ2-1; the D call may be TRBD1 or TRBD2 (5 bases each). The CDR3 length is 13 residues. Trimming pared 1 base from V and 8 bases from J, leaving 10 bases between. Germline V gives CDR1 SGHRS, CDR2 YFSETQ. The DNA of the CDR3 is TGCGCCAGCAGCTTGCCCCGGGGCCATGAGCAGTTCTTC. Residues: CASSLPRGHEQFF.

This clonotype was counted many times. The chain combines TRBV7-9 with TRBJ2-1, with TRBD2 identical over 12 bases. The CDR3 length is 15 residues. Germline V CDR1 and CDR2: SEHNR, FQNEAQ (reference sequence). V shed 4 bases, J shed 7 bases, and the junction held 5 bases outside the gene matches. The CDR3 sequence is CASSSVTSGRNEQFF. DNA of the CDR3: TGTGCCAGCAGCTCAGTCACTAGCGGGAGGAATGAGCAGTTCTTC.

This clonotype was seen a few times. The rearrangement uses TRBV6-1 and TRBJ2-5; D is uncertain. V was trimmed by 5 bases and J by 4 bases, leaving 17 bases between them. The CDR3 is 15 amino acids. Germline V lookup: CDR1 MNHNS, CDR2 SASEGT. DNA for the CDR3: TGTGCCAGCAGTTCCGCTGGAGCATCTCTAGAGACCCAGTACTTC. It specifies CASSSAGASLETQYF.

The chain's CDR3 is CASAPSGADTQYF. The CDR3 nucleotides read TGTGCCAGCGCCCCTAGCGGCGCAGATACGCAGTATTTT. This chain uses TRBV11-3 with TRBJ2-3, with 7 bases lining up with TRBD2. Germline CDR1 reads SGHNT; CDR2 reads YENEEA. This CDR3 is 13 amino acids long. V lost 8 bases to trimming and J lost 4 bases; unmatched junction nucleotides: 6.

In this sample, this clonotype turned up many times. The rearrangement uses TRBV7-3 and TRBJ1-2, with D possibly being TRBD1 (5 bases). The ends were cut back, 2 bases at V and 4 bases at J, with 11 bases in the middle. Germline V gene data show CDR1 as SGHTA and CDR2 as FQGTGA. The CDR3 runs to 14 residues. The CDR3 region is CASSLRGELYGYTF. The DNA of the CDR3 is TGTGCCAGCAGCTTACGGGGGGAACTCTATGGCTACACCTTC.